The 26 T cell receptor beta chains below all came from one sample that was sequenced in a study of cytomegalovirus exposure and HLA in healthy donors (dated by TCRdb to the late 2010s). Receptor amplification or capture employed the immunoSEQ multiplex PCR assay. A mixture of 60 forward primers for TCR Vbeta segments and 13 reverse primers for TCR Jbeta segments was used in the multiplex PCR. TCRdb took this table from immuneACCESS and kept in-frame rearrangements with V and J called. Such tables lack part of the clones; where checked against another copy, unresolved V genes explain under half of the gap, and the rest is unexplained. The table for this sample lists 90,000 to 100,000 clones; roughly three quarters of them were counted only once. Of the sample, about 8.3% is held by the ten largest clones. The sample was PBMCs. The receptors come from a female donor in good health and CMV-seronegative.

This rearrangement joins TRBV6-5 to TRBJ2-5; 8 bases are shared with TRBD2. V lost 7 bases to trimming and J lost 5 bases; unmatched junction nucleotides: 9. The length of the CDR3 is 14 residues. The germline V gene encodes CDR1 MNHEY and CDR2 SVGAGI. CDR3 DNA: TGTGCCAGCACCTTGGGTAGCGGGATTGAGACCCAGTACTTC. Encoded protein: CASTLGSGIETQYF.

The rearrangement uses TRBV5-8 and TRBJ2-2; D unresolved. This CDR3 has 14 residues. CDR1 is SGHTS, CDR2 YDEGEE, per germline. V was trimmed by 6 bases and J by 4 bases, leaving 13 bases between them. Here the CDR3 reads CASIHERSTGELFF. CDR3 DNA: TGTGCCAGCATCCATGAAAGGAGCACCGGGGAGCTGTTTTTT.

CDR3 nucleotides: TGTGCCAGCTCACCAGCGATAGCGGGGGGACTTTTAATAGATACGCAGTATTTT. Protein product: CASSPAIAGGLLIDTQYF. V gene TRBV18 combines with J gene TRBJ2-3; the match to TRBD2 covers 10 bases. Germline CDR1 is KGHSH and CDR2 is LQKENI. Losses at the gene ends were 2 bases for V and 5 bases for J; bases not matched to a gene: 13. The CDR3 is 18 amino acids.

J is TRBJ1-3 and V is TRBV18; D remains unclear. Germline V CDR1 and CDR2: KGHSH, LQKENI. The CDR3 has 14 amino acids. Between the trimmed V and J ends, which lost 0 bases and 2 bases, there was a span of 5 bases. For the CDR3, the DNA is TGTGCCAGCTCACCACCTTCCACTGGAAACACCATATATTTT. Translating it yields CASSPPSTGNTIYF.

The rearrangement links TRBV20-1 to TRBJ2-7, with D perhaps TRBD1 (6 bases). The germline V gene encodes CDR1 DFQATT and CDR2 SNEGSKA (reference sequence). V lost 6 bases, J lost 9 bases, and 15 bases lay in between. The CDR3 sequence is 11 residues long. The DNA of the CDR3 is TGCAGTGCCACACCAGGGGCTCGGCAGTACTTC. Translating gives CSATPGARQYF.

The V call is TRBV5-4, the J call TRBJ2-3; D is perhaps TRBD2 (6 bases). V was pared by 2 bases and J by 0 bases, with 10 bases between. The CDR3 length is 15 residues. CDR1 SGHNT and CDR2 YYREEE come from the germline V gene (reference sequence). The CDR3 sequence: CASSFGTSSTDTQYF. In DNA, the CDR3 is TGTGCCAGCAGCTTCGGGACTTCGAGCACAGATACGCAGTATTTT.

The gene calls are TRBV7-8 and TRBJ2-7; TRBD1 or TRBD2 may be the D gene (6 bases each). V lost 5 bases and J 2 bases, leaving 16 bases between the germline ends. CDR3 length: 15 amino acids. The germline CDR1 and CDR2 sequences are SGHVS and FQNEAQ. The CDR3 sequence: CASSVGGRSPYEQYF. CDR3 coding DNA: TGTGCCAGCAGCGTAGGGGGGCGATCCCCCTACGAGCAGTACTTC.

V usage is TRBV28 and J usage is TRBJ2-5; D is possibly TRBD2 (7 bases). Germline V gene lookup returns CDR1 MDHEN and CDR2 SYDVKM. The CDR3 loop spans 15 amino acids. Trimming removed 5 bases at V and 1 base at J, with 14 bases between. The CDR3 region is CASSPRGAPQETQYF. The CDR3 DNA follows: TGTGCCAGCAGTCCCCGGGGGGCCCCCCAAGAGACCCAGTACTTC. Filled out from reference TRBV28 and TRBJ2-5, the complete variable domain reads DVKVTQSSRYLVKRTGEKVFLECVQDMDHENMFWYRQDPGLGLRLIYFSYDVKMKEKGDIPEGYSVSREKKERFSLILESASTNQTSMYLCASSPRGAPQETQYFGPGTRLLVL.

The rearrangement links TRBV18 to TRBJ2-7; 7 bases are shared with TRBD1. The germline V gene has CDR1 KGHSH and CDR2 LQKENI. There are 15 residues in the CDR3. The J segment lost 1 base and the V segment lost 3 bases, leaving 6 bases of the junction unmatched. The DNA of the CDR3 is TGTGCCAGCTCACCTTTGACAGGGCATTCCTACGAGCAGTACTTC. It specifies CASSPLTGHSYEQYF.

The table lists this clone with a few counts. This CDR3 reads CASSPGQGRTGELFF. The CDR3 DNA follows: TGTGCCAGCAGTCCGGGACAGGGTAGGACCGGGGAGCTGTTTTTT. The chain employs TRBV11-3 and TRBJ2-2; 9 bases line up with TRBD1. The CDR3 contains 15 residues. With 6 bases clipped from V and 5 bases from J, the junction kept 7 bases outside the gene matches. CDR1 and CDR2 from the germline V gene are SGHNT and YENEEA.

This chain joins TRBV25-1 and TRBJ2-5; weak D call: TRBD2 (5 bases). Trimming left V 4 bases short and J 4 bases short, with 16 bases between. The CDR3 spans 15 residues. Germline CDR1 and CDR2: MGHDK and SYGVNS. The CDR3 sequence is CASSVLTSRRETQYF. The CDR3 nucleotides are TGTGCCAGCAGTGTTCTTACTAGTCGGAGAGAGACCCAGTACTTC.

This chain joins TRBV28 and TRBJ1-3; D call uncertain. V lost 3 bases and J lost 0, with 12 bases in between. The CDR3 extends over 16 amino acids. Germline CDR1 reads MDHEN; CDR2 reads SYDVKM. As DNA, the CDR3 is TGTGCCAGCAGTTTGGGGTCAGAGGGCTCTGGAAACACCATATATTTT. Its translation is CASSLGSEGSGNTIYF.

The chain has TRBV28 and TRBJ1-4; a weak D match, TRBD1 (6 bases). This CDR3 region has 15 residues. Germline lookup yields CDR1 MDHEN and CDR2 SYDVKM. V lost 3 bases, J lost 2 bases, and 10 bases lay in between. As DNA, the CDR3 is TGTGCCAGCAGTTTTCACAGGGCCACTAATGAAAAACTGTTTTTT. Translating it yields CASSFHRATNEKLFF.

This clone was seen more than once but under ten times. The chain recombines TRBV7-8 with TRBJ2-7; 9 bases align to TRBD2. V gave up 7 bases and J gave up 2 bases; unmatched junction bases: 9. Germline lookup yields CDR1 SGHVS and CDR2 FQNEAQ. CDR3 length: 15 residues. The CDR3 nucleotides read TGTGCCAGCATTCGTAGAGCGGGAGGCACCTACGAGCAGTACTTC. Translated, it gives CASIRRAGGTYEQYF.

The chain recombines TRBV2 with TRBJ2-7; the match to TRBD2 covers 16 bases. This CDR3 comprises 17 residues. The V gene end was trimmed by 5 bases and the J gene end by 4 bases; junction bases not matched to a gene: 8. Germline assignment: CDR1 SNHLY and CDR2 FYNNEI. CDR3 nucleotide sequence: TGTGCCAGCAGTCCCGGGACTAGCGGGAGGGCCAGGTACGAGCAGTACTTC. Translation: CASSPGTSGRARYEQYF.

The V gene is TRBV5-4, the J gene TRBJ2-7; 9 positions match TRBD1. The CDR3 runs to 14 residues. Trimming took 5 bases from V and 5 from J; bases not matched to a gene: 8. Germline CDR1 SGHNT, CDR2 YYREEE (reference sequence). This chain's CDR3 is CASSLDRGGHEQYF. The CDR3 bases are TGTGCCAGCAGTCTTGACAGGGGGGGCCACGAGCAGTACTTC.

V gene TRBV23-1 combines with J gene TRBJ2-7; TRBD2 aligns across 11 bases. TRBV23-1 falls under the ORF class, with uncertain function. V dropped 2 bases and J dropped 0; count of bases not matched to a gene: 9. The CDR3 loop spans 18 amino acids. The CDR3 sequence: CASSQPGLAAVSSYEQYF. CDR3 nucleotides: TGCGCCAGCAGTCAACCGGGACTAGCGGCGGTGAGCTCCTACGAGCAGTACTTC.

The chain links TRBV7-6 to TRBJ1-3; 7 nucleotides agree with TRBD1. There are 15 residues in the CDR3. The V gene's germline CDR1 is SGHVS and CDR2 FNYEAQ. The V gene end was trimmed by 4 bases and the J gene end by 4 bases; junction bases not matched to a gene: 7. CDR3 DNA: TGTGCCAGCAGCTCAGAACAGGGGAAGGGAAACACCATATATTTT. Translating it yields CASSSEQGKGNTIYF.

The chain uses TRBV29-1 and TRBJ2-1, with TRBD2 identical over 9 bases. The length of the CDR3 is 15 residues. V dropped 1 base and J dropped 2; count of bases not matched to a gene: 3. Per the germline V gene, CDR1 is SQVTM and CDR2 is ANQGSEA. CDR3 in amino acids: CSVEGLAGTYNEQFF. CDR3 sequence (DNA): TGCAGCGTTGAAGGGCTAGCGGGAACCTACAATGAGCAGTTCTTC.

The rearrangement links TRBV6-6 to TRBJ2-7; 7 bases map to TRBD1. V shed 7 bases and J 3 bases; nucleotides not matched to a gene: 9. This CDR3 spans 14 amino acids. Germline lookup yields CDR1 MNHNY and CDR2 SVGAGI (reference sequence). CDR3 region: CASKQGMGIYEQYF. The CDR3 coding sequence is TGTGCCAGCAAACAGGGGATGGGGATCTACGAGCAGTACTTC.

The rearrangement links TRBV5-1 to TRBJ1-4; tentative D call: TRBD1 (5 bases). Trimming removed 1 base at V and 5 bases at J, with 12 bases between. This CDR3 comprises 15 residues. Germline V lookup: CDR1 SGHRS, CDR2 YFSETQ. The DNA for the CDR3 is TGCGCCAGCAGCTTGTATGACAGTCCGAATGAAAAACTGTTTTTT. Amino acids: CASSLYDSPNEKLFF.

The chain uses TRBV27 and TRBJ1-2; D is unclear. Germline-derived CDR1 and CDR2 are MNHEY and SMNVEV (reference sequence). V lost 3 bases to trimming and J lost 5 bases, with 10 bases between them. This CDR3 has 13 amino acids. The CDR3 here is CASSFSGRYGYTF. CDR3 DNA sequence: TGTGCCAGCAGTTTCAGTGGCAGATATGGCTACACCTTC.

The CDR3 DNA is TGTGCCAGCAGCTTAGAAGGTGGAGGGACGACTAATGAAAAACTGTTTTTT. The encoded protein is CASSLEGGGTTNEKLFF. The chain has TRBV11-3 and TRBJ1-4; D perhaps matches TRBD1 (5 bases). CDR1 SGHNT and CDR2 YENEEA come from the germline V gene. The CDR3 length is 17 residues. The ends were cut back, 0 bases at V and 2 bases at J, with 13 bases in the middle.

The V and J genes are TRBV5-4 and TRBJ1-2; the match to TRBD1 covers 9 bases. Trimming at V came to 6 bases and at J to 3 bases, leaving 9 bases not matched to a gene. CDR1 SGHNT and CDR2 YYREEE come from the germline V gene (reference sequence). The CDR3 runs 15 residues. The CDR3 loop reads CASTHPGQGDYGYTF. CDR3 nucleotides: TGTGCCAGCACCCATCCGGGACAGGGCGACTATGGCTACACCTTC. The whole variable domain, filled in from reference TRBV5-4 and TRBJ1-2, reads ETGVTQSPTHLIKTRGQQVTLRCSSQSGHNTVSWYQQALGQGPQFIFQYYREEENGRGNFPPRFSGLQFPNYSSELNVNALELDDSALYLCASTHPGQGDYGYTFGSGTRLTVV.

The rearrangement joins TRBV10-1 to TRBJ1-2; D is perhaps TRBD1 (5 bases). The germline CDR1 and CDR2 sequences are WNHNN and SYGVQD (reference sequence). The CDR3 is 15 amino acids. Trimming took 4 bases from V and 6 from J, leaving 18 bases between them. CDR3 nucleotide sequence: TGCGCCAGCAGTGCTTACAGGCCCACTTTTAATGGCTACACCTTC. It translates to CASSAYRPTFNGYTF.

This sequence joins TRBV6-6 and TRBJ2-2, with a tentative D call TRBD2 (5 bases). Between the trimmed V and J ends, which lost 5 bases and 3 bases, there was a span of 10 bases. Germline V gene lookup returns CDR1 MNHNY and CDR2 SVGAGI (reference sequence). CDR3 length: 14 amino acids. The CDR3 is CASSPGIDTGELFF. CDR3 coding DNA: TGTGCCAGCAGTCCGGGGATAGACACCGGGGAGCTGTTTTTT.